This T cell receptor beta chain emerged from a study of blood T cell repertoires in COVID-19. Overall study: Specimens from acute and convalescent COVID-19 originated in the United States, Italy and Spain. Nucleic acid was either cDNA or gDNA, and it came from T cells, B-cell-depleted T cells, or PBMCs.

The CDR3 extends over 14 amino acids. The germline V gene encodes CDR1 MGHDK and CDR2 SYGVNS. Trimming pared 1 base from V and 5 bases from J, leaving 9 bases between. Seattle participants joined during active infection and were tracked over time. Original processing methods: Counts of nucleated cells, estimated from reference gene primer amplification, were obtained. Produced via immunoSEQ multiplex PCR; TCRdb's table is partial and in-frame only. For V, J and clone size, that table is used; D and trimming come from the DNA. The sample lists fewer than 450,000 clones, around 87% occurring once. This chain uses TRBV25-1 with TRBJ1-5; the D is unclear. The receptor was isolated from a woman in her fifties or sixties with COVID-19, enrolled during active disease. Sequencing was carried out using peripheral blood. The CDR3 DNA follows: TGTGCCAGCAGTGAATCGGGGTCCGATCAGCCCCAGCATTTT. Encoded protein: CASSESGSDQPQHF.